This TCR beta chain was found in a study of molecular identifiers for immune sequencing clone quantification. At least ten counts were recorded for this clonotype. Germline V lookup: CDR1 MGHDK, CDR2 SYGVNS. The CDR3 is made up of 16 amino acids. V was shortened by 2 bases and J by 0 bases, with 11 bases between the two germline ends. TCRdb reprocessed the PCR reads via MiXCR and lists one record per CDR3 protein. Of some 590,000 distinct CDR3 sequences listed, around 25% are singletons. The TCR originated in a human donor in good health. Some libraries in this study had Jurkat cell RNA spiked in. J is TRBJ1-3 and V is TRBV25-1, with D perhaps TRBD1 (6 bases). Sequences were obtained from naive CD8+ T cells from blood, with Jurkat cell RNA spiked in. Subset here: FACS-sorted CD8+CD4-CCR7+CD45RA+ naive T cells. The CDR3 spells CASSEGAGVSGNTIYF. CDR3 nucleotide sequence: TGTGCCAGCAGTGAAGGAGCAGGGGTCTCTGGAAACACCATATATTTT.